A selection of T cell receptor beta chains follows, all from one sample in a study of blood T cell repertoires in COVID-19. Assay: immunoSEQ multiplex PCR; the TCRdb copy retains only in-frame clones and omits some. The table lists 250,000 to 350,000 clones, over 80% of them singletons, with about 4% in the top ten. The material sequenced was peripheral blood. These TCRs come from a woman aged 50 to 60 with active or convalescent COVID-19. Both conserved end residues are part of each CDR3. D genes are given only for firm matches. The listing skips clone size in some rows; elsewhere it reads once, few, many or a size class.

length	size	V	D	J	DNA	CDR3
19	.	TRBV12-5	.	TRBJ1-6	TGTGCTAGTGGTTCCCCGGGACTGGAACCCGGGAGATATAATTCACCCCTCCACTTT	CASGSPGLEPGRYNSPLHF
14	.	TRBV27	TRBD1	TRBJ1-4	TGTGCCAGCAGTCTGACAGGGACTAATGAAAAACTGTTTTTT	CASSLTGTNEKLFF
15	.	TRBV4-2	TRBD2	TRBJ2-1	TGTGCCAGCAGCCAAGATTCTAGCGGGAGCTTTGAGCAGTTCTTC	CASSQDSSGSFEQFF
17	.	TRBV2	TRBD1	TRBJ2-5	TGTGCCAGCAGTGGGGGGGCGGGGGACAGGGGCGAAGAGACCCAGTACTTC	CASSGGAGDRGEETQYF
16	.	TRBV4-1	.	TRBJ1-2	TGCGCCAGCAGCCACCTGGTTCAGGGCGCCAGCTATGGCTACACCTTC	CASSHLVQGASYGYTF
15	.	TRBV5-4	.	TRBJ1-1	TGTGCCAGCAGCTCGACCGACAGCCTGAACACTGAAGCTTTCTTT	CASSSTDSLNTEAFF
17	.	TRBV7-2	TRBD2	TRBJ2-1	TGTGCCAGCAGCTCCCCTCTCGACTTAGCGGGAGGAGGGGAGCAGTTCTTC	CASSSPLDLAGGGEQFF
15	once	TRBV12-2	.	TRBJ2-7	TGTGCAAGTCGCTCACAAAAACGGGAGGCCGACGAGCAGTACTTC	CASRSQKREADEQYF
18	.	TRBV27	TRBD2	TRBJ2-2	TGTGCCAGCAGTTTAAGGGGGGTGGGACTAGCGGTCACCGGGGAGCTGTTTTTT	CASSLRGVGLAVTGELFF
16	.	TRBV6-5	TRBD1	TRBJ2-7	TGTGCCAGCAGTTACTCGAACCAGGGGGCGCCCTACGAGCAGTACTTC	CASSYSNQGAPYEQYF
17	.	TRBV27	TRBD2	TRBJ2-7	TGTGCCAGCAGTTTCGCGACTAGCGGGATTAGGCCCTACGAGCAGTACTTC	CASSFATSGIRPYEQYF
14	.	TRBV6-1	.	TRBJ1-2	TGTGCCAGCAGTGAAGAAGAAGGAGTAGGAGGCTACACCTTC	CASSEEEGVGGYTF
17	.	TRBV4-2	TRBD2	TRBJ2-2	TGTGCCAGCAGCCAAGTACTAGCGGGCATGAACACCGGGGAGCTGTTTTTT	CASSQVLAGMNTGELFF
16	many	TRBV11-2	.	TRBJ2-1	TGTGCCAGCAGCTTAGTTGCAGGCCAACGTTTGCGTGAGCAGTTCTTC	CASSLVAGQRLREQFF
15	.	TRBV3-1/TRBV3-2	TRBD1	TRBJ1-1	TGTGCCAGCAGCCAAAACCCAGGGGGCATCACTGAAGCTTTCTTT	CASSQNPGGITEAFF
13	.	TRBV2	.	TRBJ1-1	TGTGCCAGCAGCGGGACACTGAACACTGAAGCTTTCTTT	CASSGTLNTEAFF
16	.	TRBV5-4	TRBD2	TRBJ2-1	TGTGCCAGCAGCCCCCAGACTAGCGGGAGGGTGGGTGAGCAGTTCTTC	CASSPQTSGRVGEQFF
14	.	TRBV7-9	.	TRBJ2-6	TGTGCCAGCGGTAGGGACACCGGGGCCAACGTCCTGACTTTC	CASGRDTGANVLTF
16	.	TRBV4-2	TRBD2	TRBJ2-3	TGTGCCAGCAGCCAAGAAACTAGCGGGAGGGCCGATACGCAGTATTTT	CASSQETSGRADTQYF
15	.	TRBV28	TRBD1	TRBJ1-3	TGTGCCAGCAGTCCATCTGACAGGGAGGGAAACACCATATATTTT	CASSPSDREGNTIYF
15	.	TRBV5-1	.	TRBJ2-3	TGCGCCAGCAGCTTGGTCTTGCGGCCCACAGATACGCAGTATTTT	CASSLVLRPTDTQYF
13	.	TRBV6-5	.	TRBJ2-7	TGTGCCAGCCCGCCCGGGGAGGCCTACGAGCAGTACTTC	CASPPGEAYEQYF
15	.	TRBV18	.	TRBJ2-2	TGTGCCAGCCTGGGGGCCCGAGGTGGCACCGGGGAGCTGTTTTTT	CASLGARGGTGELFF
16	.	TRBV7-9	.	TRBJ2-3	TGTGCCAGCAACCCCCCCAGCGCCCACGGCACAGATACGCAGTATTTT	CASNPPSAHGTDTQYF